This TCR beta chain was identified during a study of type 1 regulatory T cells. Overall study: This in vitro CD4 product, T-allo10, is enriched for Tr1 cells and alloantigen-specific.

TCRdb re-called the reads through MiXCR, storing one row per CDR3 protein. The sample contains over 55,000 distinct CDR3 sequences, around 68% of which appear only once. About this clonotype itself: What it binds is unknown.

The germline V gene has CDR1 SGHVS and CDR2 FQNEAQ. V was clipped by 4 bases and J by 6 bases, with 15 bases between them. The CDR3 runs to 14 residues. V gene TRBV7-8 combines with J gene TRBJ1-2; a weak D match, TRBD1 (5 bases). This TCR came from a human donor in good health. The material sequenced was cultured T cells, either the whole culture or a sorted T cell fraction (not recorded which). Sample subset: Tr1-enriched cell product generated in vitro against host alloantigens. The CDR3 DNA follows: TGTGCCAGCAGCTGGGCGGGGGTAGGCGATGGCTACACCTTC. Its protein is CASSWAGVGDGYTF. The whole variable domain, remainder taken from reference TRBV7-8 and TRBJ1-2, is GAGVSQSPRYKVAKRGQDVALRCDPISGHVSLFWYQQALGQGPEFLTYFQNEAQLDKSGLPSDRFFAERPEGSVSTLKIQRTQQEDSAVYLCASSWAGVGDGYTFGSGTRLTVV.